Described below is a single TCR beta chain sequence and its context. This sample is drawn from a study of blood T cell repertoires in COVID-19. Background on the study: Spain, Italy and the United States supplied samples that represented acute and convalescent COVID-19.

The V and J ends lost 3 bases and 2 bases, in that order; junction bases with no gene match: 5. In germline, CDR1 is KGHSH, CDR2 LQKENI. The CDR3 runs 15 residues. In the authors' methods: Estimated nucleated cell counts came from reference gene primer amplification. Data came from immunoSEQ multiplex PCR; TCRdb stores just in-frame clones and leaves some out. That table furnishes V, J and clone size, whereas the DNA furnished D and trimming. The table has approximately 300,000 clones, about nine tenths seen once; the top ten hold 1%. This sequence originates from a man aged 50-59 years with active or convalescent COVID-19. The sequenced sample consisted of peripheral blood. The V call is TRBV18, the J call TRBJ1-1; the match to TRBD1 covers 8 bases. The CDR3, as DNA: TGTGCCAGCTCACCGACAGGGGACGGAAACACTGAAGCTTTCTTT. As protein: CASSPTGDGNTEAFF.